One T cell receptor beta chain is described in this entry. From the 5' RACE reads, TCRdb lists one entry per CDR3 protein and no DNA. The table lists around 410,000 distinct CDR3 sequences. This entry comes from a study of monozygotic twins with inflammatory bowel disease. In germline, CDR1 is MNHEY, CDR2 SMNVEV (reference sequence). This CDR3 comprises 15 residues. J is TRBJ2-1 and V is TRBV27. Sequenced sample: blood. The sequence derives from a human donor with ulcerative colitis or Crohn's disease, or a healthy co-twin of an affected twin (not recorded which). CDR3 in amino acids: CASSQTRDYYNEQFF.